This T cell receptor (beta chain) was sequenced in a study of blood T cells in healthy people across ages. Notes on the study in general: Naive and antigen-experienced cells were not separated, limiting conclusive comparison. Naive CD4+ cell counts and diversity both ran higher in long-lived than in aged donors.

A sample-barcoded 5' primer and a J-beta primer mix were used in a second PCR of about 7 to 12 cycles. One entry per CDR3 protein, called by TCRdb with MiXCR from the 5' RACE reads. This sample has approximately 680,000 distinct CDR3 sequences; roughly 30% occur once, and the top ten carry approximately 15%. The study isolated at least 6.5 million PBMCs from each sample. Samples each had at least 5 micrograms of total RNA extracted. Germline CDR1 reads SGHAT; CDR2 reads FQDESV (reference sequence). The CDR3 is 16 amino acids. V shed 5 bases and J shed 4 bases, with 20 bases lying between them. This clonotype was recorded at least ten times. Its antigen remains unidentified.

Specimen: blood. The chain couples TRBV11-1 to TRBJ1-1; no firm D call. The clonotype was recovered from a woman aged 80 or over in good health. CDR3 in DNA: TGTGCCAGCAGCCGCTACACCCTCCTTGGCGGCACTGAAGCTTTCTTT. This sequence encodes CASSRYTLLGGTEAFF.